These 5 T cell receptor beta chains share one sample of origin, sequenced in a study of technical replicates of blood from several donors. Only in-frame clones appear in the TCRdb table, and some are missing; sequencing was by immunoSEQ multiplex PCR. Altogether some 71,000 clones are present, nearly 98% being singletons, with the ten largest covering approximately 0.2%. Sequencing was carried out using T cells isolated from PBMCs. The source is a human donor in good health.

V and J are TRBV15 and TRBJ2-7, with 7 nucleotides matching TRBD2. There are 16 residues in the CDR3. CDR1 LNHNV and CDR2 YYDKDF come from the germline V gene (reference sequence). The V gene end was trimmed by 4 bases and the J gene end by 4 bases; junction bases not matched to a gene: 13. CDR3 residues: CATSNPRGVRGYEQYF. The CDR3 DNA reads as TGTGCCACCAGCAATCCCCGGGGGGTGAGAGGGTACGAGCAGTACTTC.

This chain joins TRBV6-1 and TRBJ2-3; D is perhaps TRBD2 (6 bases). Germline values: CDR1 MNHNS, CDR2 SASEGT. The V end lost 3 bases, the J end lost 0 bases, and 10 bases lay between the germline ends. The CDR3 spans 15 residues. The CDR3 DNA sequence: TGTGCCAGCAGTGAGGAGGGCCTTAGCACAGATACGCAGTATTTT. It specifies CASSEEGLSTDTQYF.

The chain couples TRBV13 to TRBJ2-1, with D tentatively TRBD2 (5 bases). Looked up from germline, CDR1 is PRHDT and CDR2 is FYEKMQ (reference sequence). Deletions cut 2 bases from V and 7 bases from J, with 6 bases between. CDR3 size: 12 residues. The CDR3 DNA is TGTGCCAGCAGCTTACGGGGAAATGAGCAGTTCTTC. This encodes CASSLRGNEQFF.

The CDR3 DNA is TGTGCCAGCAGCCAAGCCCAGAACACTGAAGCTTTCTTT. It yields the protein CASSQAQNTEAFF. The chain joins TRBV14 to TRBJ1-1; no clear D. The CDR3 runs 13 residues. Germline CDR1 SGHDN, CDR2 FVKESK. The germline V and J ends were trimmed by 1 base and 1 base, with 4 bases remaining between them.

This clone came up once. The chain recombines TRBV9 with TRBJ1-1; no clear D gene. This CDR3 comprises 14 residues. V lost 0 bases to trimming and J lost 2 bases, with 8 bases between them. CDR1 is SGDLS, CDR2 YYNGEE, per germline. CDR3 bases: TGTGCCAGCAGCGTAGTCCGAGGTAACACTGAAGCTTTCTTT. Its protein product is CASSVVRGNTEAFF.